The clone carrying this T cell receptor (beta chain) was seen at least ten times. Its antigen is not identified. Individuals with ophthalmopathy presented a Clinical Activity Score of at least 3, a NOSPECS grade of at least 4 and a duration under 3 months. Amplified TCR beta CDR3 regions derived from RNA transcripts. The HTBI set primed first-round TCR CDR3 RT-PCR. TCRdb reprocessed the multiplex PCR reads via MiXCR and lists one record per CDR3 protein. The sample lists more than 350,000 distinct CDR3 sequences, approximately 16% seen once, with roughly 20% in the top ten. The data are from a study of T cells in Graves' hyperthyroidism and ophthalmopathy. On the study more broadly: Peripheral blood was drawn at first diagnosis, prior to all treatment. Findings of the study overall: Progression to ophthalmopathy was predicted a median of roughly seven months early. Stable hyperthyroidism was separated from ophthalmopathy by a model based on 13 V-J features.

This CDR3 has 14 amino acids. Germline-derived CDR1 and CDR2 are KGHSH and LQKENI. Between the trimmed V and J ends, which lost 5 bases and 5 bases, there was a span of 13 bases. The origin of this receptor is a woman in her fifties or sixties with Graves' ophthalmopathy. The chain combines TRBV18 with TRBJ1-5; possibly TRBD1 for D (6 bases). The sample taken for sequencing was blood. This CDR3 is CASSAGAFDQPQHF. CDR3 in DNA: TGTGCCAGCTCAGCAGGGGCGTTTGATCAGCCCCAGCATTTT.